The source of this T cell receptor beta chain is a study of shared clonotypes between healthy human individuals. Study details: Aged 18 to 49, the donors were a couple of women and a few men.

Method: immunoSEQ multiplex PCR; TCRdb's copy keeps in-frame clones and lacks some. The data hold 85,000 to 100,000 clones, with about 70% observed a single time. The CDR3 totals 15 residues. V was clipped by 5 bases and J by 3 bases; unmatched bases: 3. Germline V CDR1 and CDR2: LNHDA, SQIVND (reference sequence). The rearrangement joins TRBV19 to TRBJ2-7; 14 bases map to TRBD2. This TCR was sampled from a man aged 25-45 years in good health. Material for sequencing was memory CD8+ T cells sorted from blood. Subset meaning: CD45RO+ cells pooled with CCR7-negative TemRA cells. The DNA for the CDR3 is TGTGCCAGTAGTTTTGGACTAGCGGGAGGCTACGAGCAGTACTTC. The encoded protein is CASSFGLAGGYEQYF.